This T cell receptor (beta chain) was recovered during a study of blood T cells in healthy people across ages. Study-wide findings and caveats: Older individuals had lower TCR beta diversity per million T cells (the decline was roughly linear). Calculation of diversity from one million T cells yielded estimates considered to be underestimates.

As to this clonotype: What it binds is unknown.

A sample-barcoded 5' primer and a J-beta primer mix were used in a second PCR of roughly 6 to 11 cycles. A template-switch adaptor with 12 random nucleotides tagged each cDNA molecule. TCRdb re-called the 5' RACE reads through MiXCR, storing one row per CDR3 protein. Of 1.6 million or so distinct CDR3 sequences in the sample, roughly 30% are singletons; the top ten hold roughly 12%. Per-sample PBMC isolation yielded at least 6 million cells. What was sequenced was blood. The TCR comes from a woman aged 25 to 45 in good health.

DNA of the CDR3: TGTGCCAGCTCACCGGTCGAAGGGACAGGGGTTACCGAGCAGTACTTC. This translates into CASSPVEGTGVTEQYF. This chain joins TRBV18 and TRBJ2-7, with 10 positions matching TRBD1. Germline V gives CDR1 KGHSH, CDR2 LQKENI. The CDR3 totals 16 residues. With V trimmed by 3 bases and J by 6 bases, 11 bases remained unmatched.